This record concerns one TCR beta chain sequence. What it recognizes is unknown. The protocol was immunoSEQ multiplex PCR, while the TCRdb copy is restricted to in-frame clones and leaves out a portion. The sample contains over 95,000 clones, over 85% of which appear only once. CDR3 length equals 11 residues. Germline loops: CDR1 GTSNPN, CDR2 SVGIG (reference sequence). V gave up 3 bases and J gave up 7 bases, with 9 bases separating them. The data derive from a study of OX40 agonist ivuxolimab in advanced cancers. Turning to the study itself: The group had a mean age of around 64 years, ranged from roughly 20 to 80, and was around 86% male.

Study-wide results and caveats: At 0.1 to 3.0 mg/kg, CD4+ and CD8+ blood T cells expanded clonally by week 6. Among the lowest peripheral clonal expansion occurred in 0.1-3.0 mg/kg partial responders.

The sample in question was CD4+ or CD8+ T cells sorted from blood, obtained in a trial of the OX40 agonist ivuxolimab. This sequence joins TRBV30 and TRBJ1-2; the D gene is possibly TRBD1 (5 bases). The TCR was taken from an adult with an advanced solid tumor such as melanoma, head and neck, liver or kidney cancer. The CDR3 DNA is TGTGCCTGGAGCATCGGGGGTGGCTACACCTTC. This encodes CAWSIGGGYTF.